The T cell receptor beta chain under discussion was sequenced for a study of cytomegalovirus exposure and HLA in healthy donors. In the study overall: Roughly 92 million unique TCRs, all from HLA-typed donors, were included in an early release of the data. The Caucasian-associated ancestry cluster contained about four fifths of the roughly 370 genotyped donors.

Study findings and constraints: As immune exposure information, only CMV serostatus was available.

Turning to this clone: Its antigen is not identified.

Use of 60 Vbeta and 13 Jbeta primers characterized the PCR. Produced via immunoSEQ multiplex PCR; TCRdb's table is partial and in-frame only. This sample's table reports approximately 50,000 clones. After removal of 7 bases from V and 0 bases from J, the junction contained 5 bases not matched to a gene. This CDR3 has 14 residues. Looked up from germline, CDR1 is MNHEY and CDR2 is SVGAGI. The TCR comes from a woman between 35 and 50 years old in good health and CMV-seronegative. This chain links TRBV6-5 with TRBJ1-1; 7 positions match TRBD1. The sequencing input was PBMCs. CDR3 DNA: TGTGCCAGCACGGCACAGGGGATGAACACTGAAGCTTTCTTT. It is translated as CASTAQGMNTEAFF.